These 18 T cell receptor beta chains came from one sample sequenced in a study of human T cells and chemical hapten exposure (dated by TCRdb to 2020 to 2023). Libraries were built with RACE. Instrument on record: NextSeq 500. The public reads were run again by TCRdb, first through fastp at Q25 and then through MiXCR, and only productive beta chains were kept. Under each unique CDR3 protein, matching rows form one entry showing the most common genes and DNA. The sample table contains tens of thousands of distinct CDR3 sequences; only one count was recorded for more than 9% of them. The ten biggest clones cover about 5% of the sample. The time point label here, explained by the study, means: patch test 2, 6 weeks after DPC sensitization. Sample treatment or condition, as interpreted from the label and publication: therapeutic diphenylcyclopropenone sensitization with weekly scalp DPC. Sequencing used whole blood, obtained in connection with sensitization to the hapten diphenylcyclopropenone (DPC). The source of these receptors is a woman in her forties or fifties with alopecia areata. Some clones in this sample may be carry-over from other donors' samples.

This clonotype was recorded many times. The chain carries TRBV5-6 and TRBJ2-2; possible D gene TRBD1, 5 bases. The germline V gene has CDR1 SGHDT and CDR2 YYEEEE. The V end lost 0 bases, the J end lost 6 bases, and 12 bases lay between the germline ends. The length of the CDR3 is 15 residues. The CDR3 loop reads CASSLAGRVSGELFF. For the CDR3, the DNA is TGTGCCAGCAGCTTGGCCGGCAGGGTGTCCGGGGAGCTGTTTTTT.

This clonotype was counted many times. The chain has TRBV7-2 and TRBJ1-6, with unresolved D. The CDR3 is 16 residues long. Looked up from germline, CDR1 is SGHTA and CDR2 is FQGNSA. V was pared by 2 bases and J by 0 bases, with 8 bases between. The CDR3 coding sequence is TGTGCCAGCAGCTTACCAAAGAGCTCCTATAATTCACCCCTCCACTTT. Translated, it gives CASSLPKSSYNSPLHF.

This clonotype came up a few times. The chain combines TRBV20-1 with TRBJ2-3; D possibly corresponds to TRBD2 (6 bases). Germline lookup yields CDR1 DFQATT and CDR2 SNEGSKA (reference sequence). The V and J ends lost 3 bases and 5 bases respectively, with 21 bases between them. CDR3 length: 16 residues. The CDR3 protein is CSASKKVGGRKDTQYF. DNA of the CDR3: TGCAGTGCTAGTAAAAAAGTGGGGGGTCGCAAAGATACGCAGTATTTT.

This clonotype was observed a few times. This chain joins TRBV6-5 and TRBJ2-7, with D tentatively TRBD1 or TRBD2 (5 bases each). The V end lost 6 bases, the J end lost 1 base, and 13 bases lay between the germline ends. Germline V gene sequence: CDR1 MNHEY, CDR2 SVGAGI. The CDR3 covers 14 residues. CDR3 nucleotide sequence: TGTGCCAGCAGCCCCTGGGGCGGGTCCTACGAGCAGTACTTC. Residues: CASSPWGGSYEQYF.

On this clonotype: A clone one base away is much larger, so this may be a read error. CDR3 amino acids: CASSFGTIANTEAFF. The CDR3 bases are TGTGCCAGCAGCTTTGGGACAATAGCGAACACTGAAGCTTTCTTT. The rearrangement links TRBV7-8 to TRBJ1-1, with a tentative D call TRBD1 (6 bases). Trimming left V 3 bases short and J 1 base short, with 12 bases between. Germline CDR1 SGHVS, CDR2 FQNEAQ. The CDR3 is 15 amino acids.

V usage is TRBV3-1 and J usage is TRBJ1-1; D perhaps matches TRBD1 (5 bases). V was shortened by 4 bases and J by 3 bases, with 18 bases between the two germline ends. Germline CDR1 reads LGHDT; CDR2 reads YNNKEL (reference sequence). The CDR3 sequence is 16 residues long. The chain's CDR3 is CASSRNSRTGDTEAFF. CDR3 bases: TGTGCCAGCAGCCGAAATTCCCGGACGGGGGACACTGAAGCTTTCTTT.

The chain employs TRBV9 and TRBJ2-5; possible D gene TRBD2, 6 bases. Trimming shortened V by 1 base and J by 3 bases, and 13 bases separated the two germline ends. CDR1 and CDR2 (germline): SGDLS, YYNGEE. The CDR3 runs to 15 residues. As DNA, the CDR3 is TGTGCCAGCAGCGTACGGGGACTCGAGAAAGAGACCCAGTACTTC. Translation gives CASSVRGLEKETQYF.

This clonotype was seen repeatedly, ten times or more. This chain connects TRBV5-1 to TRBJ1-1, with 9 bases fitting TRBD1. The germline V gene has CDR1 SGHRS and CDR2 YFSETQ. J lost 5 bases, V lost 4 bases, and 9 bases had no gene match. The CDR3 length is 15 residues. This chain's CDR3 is CASSVPGQGGTEAFF. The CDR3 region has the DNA TGCGCCAGCAGCGTACCGGGACAGGGAGGGACTGAAGCTTTCTTT. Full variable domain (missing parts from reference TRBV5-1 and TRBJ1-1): KAGVTQTPRYLIKTRGQQVTLSCSPISGHRSVSWYQQTPGQGLQFLFEYFSETQRNKGNFPGRFSGRQFSNSRSEMNVSTLELGDSALYLCASSVPGQGGTEAFFGQGTRLTVV.

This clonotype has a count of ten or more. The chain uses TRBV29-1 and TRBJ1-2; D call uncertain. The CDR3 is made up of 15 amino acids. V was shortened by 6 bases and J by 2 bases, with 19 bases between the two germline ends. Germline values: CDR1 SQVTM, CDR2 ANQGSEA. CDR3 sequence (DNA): TGCAGCGTGGGGAGTCCAGGAAGCTTGAACTATGGCTACACCTTC. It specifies CSVGSPGSLNYGYTF.

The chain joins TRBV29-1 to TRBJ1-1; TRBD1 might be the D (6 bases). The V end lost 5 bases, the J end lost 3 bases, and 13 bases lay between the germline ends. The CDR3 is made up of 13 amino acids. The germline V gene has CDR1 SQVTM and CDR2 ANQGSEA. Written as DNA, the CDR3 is TGCAGCGTTAACAGGGCCAACGACACTGAAGCTTTCTTT. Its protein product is CSVNRANDTEAFF.

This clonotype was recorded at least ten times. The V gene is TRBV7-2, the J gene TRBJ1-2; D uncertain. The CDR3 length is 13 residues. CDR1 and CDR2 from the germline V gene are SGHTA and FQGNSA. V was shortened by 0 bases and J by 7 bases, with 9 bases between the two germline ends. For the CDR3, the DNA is TGTGCCAGCAGCTTAGCAGGGTCTGGTGGCTACACCTTC. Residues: CASSLAGSGGYTF.

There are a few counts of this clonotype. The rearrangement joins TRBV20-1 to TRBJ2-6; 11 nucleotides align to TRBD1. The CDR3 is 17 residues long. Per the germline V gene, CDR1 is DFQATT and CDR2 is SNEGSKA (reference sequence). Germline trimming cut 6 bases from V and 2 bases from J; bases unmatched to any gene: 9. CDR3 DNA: TGCAGTGCCACCAACGCGGGACAGGGGGCTGGGGCCAACGTCCTGACTTTC. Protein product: CSATNAGQGAGANVLTF.

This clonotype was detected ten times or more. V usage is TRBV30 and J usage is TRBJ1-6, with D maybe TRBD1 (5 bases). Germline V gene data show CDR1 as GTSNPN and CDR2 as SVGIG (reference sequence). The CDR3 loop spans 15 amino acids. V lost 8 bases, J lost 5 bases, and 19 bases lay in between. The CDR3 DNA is TGTGCCGGGAATGGGGGGTCGGCAAATAATTCACCCCTCCACTTT. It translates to CAGNGGSANNSPLHF.

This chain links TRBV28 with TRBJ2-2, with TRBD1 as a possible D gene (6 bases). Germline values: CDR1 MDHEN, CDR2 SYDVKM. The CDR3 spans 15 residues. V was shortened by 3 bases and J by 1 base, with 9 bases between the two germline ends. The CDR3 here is CASSFGTQNTGELFF. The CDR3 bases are TGTGCCAGCAGTTTTGGGACACAGAACACCGGGGAGCTGTTTTTT.

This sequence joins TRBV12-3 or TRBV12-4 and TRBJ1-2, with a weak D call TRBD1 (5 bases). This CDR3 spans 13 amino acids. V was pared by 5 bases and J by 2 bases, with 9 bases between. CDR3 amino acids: CASSQQENYGYTF. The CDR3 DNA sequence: TGTGCCAGCAGTCAACAGGAAAACTATGGCTACACCTTC.

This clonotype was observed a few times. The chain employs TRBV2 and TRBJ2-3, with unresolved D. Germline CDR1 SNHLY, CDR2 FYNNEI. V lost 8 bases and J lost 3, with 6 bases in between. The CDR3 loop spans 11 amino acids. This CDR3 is CASYGTDTQYF. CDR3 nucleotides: TGTGCCAGCTATGGGACAGATACGCAGTATTTT.

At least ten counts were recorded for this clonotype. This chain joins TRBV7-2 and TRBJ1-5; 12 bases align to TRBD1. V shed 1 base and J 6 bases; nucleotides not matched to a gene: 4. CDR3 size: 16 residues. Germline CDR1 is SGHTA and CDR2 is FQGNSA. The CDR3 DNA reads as TGTGCCAGCAGCTTAGGCGGGACAGGGGGCGTTCAGCCCCAGCATTTT. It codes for CASSLGGTGGVQPQHF. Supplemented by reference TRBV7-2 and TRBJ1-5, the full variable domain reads GAGVSQSPSNKVTEKGKDVELRCDPISGHTALYWYRQSLGQGLEFLIYFQGNSAPDKSGLPSDRFSAERTGGSVSTLTIQRTQQEDSAVYLCASSLGGTGGVQPQHFGDGTRLSIL.

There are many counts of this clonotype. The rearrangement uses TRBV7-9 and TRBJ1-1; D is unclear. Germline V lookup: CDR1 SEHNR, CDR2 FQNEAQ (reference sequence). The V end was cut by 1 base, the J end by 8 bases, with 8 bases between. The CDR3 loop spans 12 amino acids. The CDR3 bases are TGTGCCAGCAGCTTAGGGGCCTCAGAAGCTTTCTTT. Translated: CASSLGASEAFF.